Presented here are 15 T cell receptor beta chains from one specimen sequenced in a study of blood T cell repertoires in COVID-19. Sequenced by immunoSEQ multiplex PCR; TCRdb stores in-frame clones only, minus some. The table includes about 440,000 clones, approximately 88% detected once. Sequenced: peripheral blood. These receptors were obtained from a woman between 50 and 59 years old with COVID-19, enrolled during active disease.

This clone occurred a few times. For the CDR3, the DNA is TGTGCCAGCAGCGTGACAGGAGGCATTTGGAACACCATATATTTT. Amino acids: CASSVTGGIWNTIYF. This chain joins TRBV5-6 and TRBJ1-3; weak D call: TRBD1 (6 bases). This CDR3 contains 15 residues. The germline V gene encodes CDR1 SGHDT and CDR2 YYEEEE. The ends were cut back, 4 bases at V and 7 bases at J, with 18 bases in the middle. Using reference TRBV5-6 and TRBJ1-3 for the parts outside the CDR3, the full variable domain is DAGVTQSPTHLIKTRGQQVTLRCSPKSGHDTVSWYQQALGQGPQFIFQYYEEEERQRGNFPDRFSGHQFPNYSSELNVNALLLGDSALYLCASSVTGGIWNTIYFGEGSWLTVV.

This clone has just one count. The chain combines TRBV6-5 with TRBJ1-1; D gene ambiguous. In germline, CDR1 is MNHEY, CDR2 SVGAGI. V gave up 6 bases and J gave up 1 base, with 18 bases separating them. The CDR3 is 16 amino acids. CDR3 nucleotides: TGTGCCAGCAGCTACCTAAAGTCCCGAAGGAACACTGAAGCTTTCTTT. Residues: CASSYLKSRRNTEAFF.

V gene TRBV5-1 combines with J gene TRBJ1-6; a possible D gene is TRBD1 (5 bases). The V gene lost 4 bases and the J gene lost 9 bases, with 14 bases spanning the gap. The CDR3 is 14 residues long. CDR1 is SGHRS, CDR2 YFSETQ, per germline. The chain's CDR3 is CASSDRHGGSPLHF. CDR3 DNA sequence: TGCGCCAGCAGCGATCGACACGGGGGTTCACCCCTCCACTTT.

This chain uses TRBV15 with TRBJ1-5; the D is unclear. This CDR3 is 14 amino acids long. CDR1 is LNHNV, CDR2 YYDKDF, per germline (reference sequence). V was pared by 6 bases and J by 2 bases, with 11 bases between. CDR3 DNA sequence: TGTGCCACCAGATATTCTGGAGGCAATCAGCCCCAGCATTTT. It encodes CATRYSGGNQPQHF.

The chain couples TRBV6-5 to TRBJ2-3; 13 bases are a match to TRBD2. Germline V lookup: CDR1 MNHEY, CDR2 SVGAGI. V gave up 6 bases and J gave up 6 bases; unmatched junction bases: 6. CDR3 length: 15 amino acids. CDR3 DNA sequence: TGTGCCAGCAGGTGGACTAGCGGGGGTGGGGATACGCAGTATTTT. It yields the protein CASRWTSGGGDTQYF.

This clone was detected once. The CDR3, as DNA: TGTGCCAGCAGTACCGGACAGGGGAGAGAGCAGTACTTC. Amino acids: CASSTGQGREQYF. The rearrangement joins TRBV6-5 to TRBJ2-7; the match to TRBD1 covers 9 bases. Germline assignment: CDR1 MNHEY and CDR2 SVGAGI. V trimming: 5 bases; J trimming: 7 bases; junction bases outside the gene matches: 6. The CDR3 has 13 residues.

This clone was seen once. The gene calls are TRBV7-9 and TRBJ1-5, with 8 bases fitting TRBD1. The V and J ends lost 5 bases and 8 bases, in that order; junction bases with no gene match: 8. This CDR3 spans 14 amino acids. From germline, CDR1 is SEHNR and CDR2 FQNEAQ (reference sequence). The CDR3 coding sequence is TGTGCCAGCAGCGTACAGGGGGAAAGGGAGCCCCAGCATTTT. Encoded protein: CASSVQGEREPQHF.

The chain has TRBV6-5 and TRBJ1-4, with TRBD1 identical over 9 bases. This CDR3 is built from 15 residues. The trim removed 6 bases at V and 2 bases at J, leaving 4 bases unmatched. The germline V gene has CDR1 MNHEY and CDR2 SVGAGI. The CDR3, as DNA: TGTGCCAGCAGGACAGGGGGAGCGACTAATGAAAAACTGTTTTTT. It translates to CASRTGGATNEKLFF.

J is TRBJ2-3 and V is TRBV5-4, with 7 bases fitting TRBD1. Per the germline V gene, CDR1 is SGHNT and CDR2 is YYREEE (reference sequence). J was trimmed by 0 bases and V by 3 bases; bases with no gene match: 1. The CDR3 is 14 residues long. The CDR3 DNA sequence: TGTGCCAGCAGCTGGGACAGTAGCACAGATACGCAGTATTTT. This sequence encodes CASSWDSSTDTQYF.

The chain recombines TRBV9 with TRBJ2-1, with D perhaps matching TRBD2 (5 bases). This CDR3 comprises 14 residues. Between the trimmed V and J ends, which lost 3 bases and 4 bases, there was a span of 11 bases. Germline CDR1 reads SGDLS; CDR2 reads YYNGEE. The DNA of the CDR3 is TGTGCCAGCAGCGGAGGGATTGGTTACAATGAGCAGTTCTTC. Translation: CASSGGIGYNEQFF.

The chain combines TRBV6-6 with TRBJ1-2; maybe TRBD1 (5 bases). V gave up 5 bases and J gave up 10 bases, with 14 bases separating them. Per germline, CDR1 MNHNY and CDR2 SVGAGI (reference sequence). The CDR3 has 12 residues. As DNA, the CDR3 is TGTGCCAGCAGTGGGGGAGGAGAACACTACACCTTC. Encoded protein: CASSGGGEHYTF.

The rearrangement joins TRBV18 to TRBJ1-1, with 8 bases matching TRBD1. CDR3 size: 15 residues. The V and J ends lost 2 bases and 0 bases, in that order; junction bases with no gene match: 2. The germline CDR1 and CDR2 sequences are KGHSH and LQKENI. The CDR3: CASSPMTGVNTEAFF. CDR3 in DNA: TGTGCCAGCTCACCAATGACAGGGGTGAACACTGAAGCTTTCTTT.

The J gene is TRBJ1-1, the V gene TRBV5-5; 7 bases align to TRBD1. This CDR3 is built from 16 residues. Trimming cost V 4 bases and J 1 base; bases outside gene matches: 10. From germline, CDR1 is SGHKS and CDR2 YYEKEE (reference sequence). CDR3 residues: CASSPLQGPGNTEAFF. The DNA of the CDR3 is TGTGCCAGCAGCCCACTACAGGGGCCGGGGAACACTGAAGCTTTCTTT.

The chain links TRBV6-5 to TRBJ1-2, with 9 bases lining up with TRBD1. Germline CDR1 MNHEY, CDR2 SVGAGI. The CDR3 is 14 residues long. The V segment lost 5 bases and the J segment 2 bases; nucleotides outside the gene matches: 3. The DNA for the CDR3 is TGTGCCAGCAGTCGGACAGGGGTGAACTATGGCTACACCTTC. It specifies CASSRTGVNYGYTF.

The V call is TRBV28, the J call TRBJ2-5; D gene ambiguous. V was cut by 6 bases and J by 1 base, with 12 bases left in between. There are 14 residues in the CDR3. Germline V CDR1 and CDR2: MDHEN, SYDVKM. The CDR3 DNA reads TGTGCCAGCAGCCCACAGAGCCCCCAAGAGACCCAGTACTTC. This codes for CASSPQSPQETQYF.